The rows below give T cell receptor beta chains drawn from one sample of a study of identical twins. TCRdb used MiXCR to reprocess the 5' RACE reads, holding one entry per CDR3 protein. The sample lists under 900,000 distinct CDR3 sequences, approximately 13% occurring once. This sample was also put to use in a study of yellow fever vaccine responses in identical twins.

Source material: PBMCs. The receptors were sampled from a woman between 18 and 29 years old in good health. Both conserved end residues are part of each CDR3. The order of the fields is D gene, V gene, J gene, clone size, CDR3 DNA, CDR3 protein. The D gene is left open where the match is weak. Rows may omit the clone size; those that give it use once, few, many or a size class.

-	TRBV29-1	TRBJ1-1	-	TGCAGCGTTGAAGTGGTACAGGGCGCTGAAGCTTTCTTT	CSVEVVQGAEAFF
TRBD2	TRBV14	TRBJ2-1	-	TGTGCCAGCAGCCAAGCTCGGGTAGCGGGGCGGAACAATGAGCAGTTCTTC	CASSQARVAGRNNEQFF
TRBD1	TRBV12-3/TRBV12-4	TRBJ1-2	-	TGTGCCAGCAGTTCTTCCTCCGGGACGGGACAGTTCTATGGCTACACCTTC	CASSSSSGTGQFYGYTF
-	TRBV5-1	TRBJ1-1	-	TGCGCCAGCAGCTTGGTTATCGGGGCAAACACTGAAGCTTTCTTT	CASSLVIGANTEAFF
-	TRBV10-3	TRBJ2-3	many	TGTGCCATCAGTGAGACGCAAGGGTCAGATACGCAGTATTTT	CAISETQGSDTQYF
TRBD2	TRBV4-1	TRBJ2-3	many	TGCGCCAGCCGGCCGGGGAGGGCCTGGGATACGCAGTATTTT	CASRPGRAWDTQYF
-	TRBV4-1	TRBJ2-7	-	TGCGCCAGCAGCCAAGTTTCTGACGCATACGAGCAGTACTTC	CASSQVSDAYEQYF
-	TRBV20-1	TRBJ2-3	few	TGCAGTGCTAGAGATAGGCAGAACACAGATACGCAGTATTTT	CSARDRQNTDTQYF
-	TRBV29-1	TRBJ2-5	many	TGCAGCCTAGGTATAGACCAAGAGACCCAGTACTTC	CSLGIDQETQYF
-	TRBV15	TRBJ2-5	few	TGTGCCACCAGCCCCCCGGGTTCCCAAGAGACCCAGTACTTC	CATSPPGSQETQYF
-	TRBV28	TRBJ1-5	few	TGTGCCAGCAGTTTAGTGGACGGGGGCAATCAGCCCCAGCATTTT	CASSLVDGGNQPQHF
-	TRBV27	TRBJ2-1	-	TGTGCCAGCAGTGCTACCGTGGGTGAGCAGTTCTTC	CASSATVGEQFF
-	TRBV7-8	TRBJ2-3	-	TGTGCCAGCAAGGAAAGTCTAGGACCATCTCCTGGAAACACAGATACGCAGTATTTT	CASKESLGPSPGNTDTQYF
-	TRBV6-2/TRBV6-3	TRBJ2-5	few	TGTGCCAGCAGCCAAAGTGGGACCCAGTACTTC	CASSQSGTQYF
TRBD1	TRBV5-1	TRBJ1-6	few	TGCGCCAGCAGCAGAAGAGGTGGGGACAGCGCTTATAATTCACCCCTCCACTTT	CASSRRGGDSAYNSPLHF
-	TRBV28	TRBJ2-2	few	TGTGCCAGCAGTTTCTGGGCCAGGTCGAACACCGGGGAGCTGTTTTTT	CASSFWARSNTGELFF
-	TRBV7-9	TRBJ2-1	many	TGTGCCAGCAGCTTAGGGGGGCAGCCCCCTGAGCAGTTCTTC	CASSLGGQPPEQFF
-	TRBV24-1	TRBJ2-1	-	TGTGCCACCAGTGACCCGGACGTTAGCTCCTACAATGAGCAGTTCTTC	CATSDPDVSSYNEQFF
TRBD1	TRBV27	TRBJ2-4	-	TGTGCCAGCAGCCCGGACAGGGGACAAAACATTCAGTACTTC	CASSPDRGQNIQYF
TRBD1	TRBV7-3	TRBJ2-5	-	TGTGCCAGCAGCTTACTGACAGGGGCCGGGGCACAAGAGACCCAGTACTTC	CASSLLTGAGAQETQYF
TRBD1	TRBV6-5	TRBJ1-1	-	TGTGCCAGCGGGACAGGGTTGGATGAAGCTTTCTTT	CASGTGLDEAFF
TRBD1	TRBV10-3	TRBJ1-4	few	TGTGCCATCAGTGAGACAGGGGGGAATGAAAAACTGTTTTTT	CAISETGGNEKLFF
TRBD1	TRBV5-1	TRBJ2-4	-	TGCGCCAGCAGCTTGCGTCGGACAGGGTTCGTACGGGAGACGCGAGCCAAAAACATTCAGTACTTC	CASSLRRTGFVRETRAKNIQYF
-	TRBV12-3/TRBV12-4	TRBJ1-2	-	TGTGCCAGCAGCCACAGAAGCTATGGCTACACCTTC	CASSHRSYGYTF